The 10 T cell receptor beta chains below come from one sample, sequenced in a study of identical twins. Each CDR3 protein is one row after TCRdb ran MiXCR on the 5' RACE reads. Among around 680,000 distinct CDR3 sequences, more than 6.5% were seen once, and the ten largest hold approximately 0.96%. These data also featured in a second study, about yellow fever vaccine responses in identical twins.

What was sequenced was PBMCs. The receptors shown here come from a woman between 18 and 30 years old in good health.

This chain joins TRBV7-9 and TRBJ1-2; unclear D gene. Per the germline V gene, CDR1 is SEHNR and CDR2 is FQNEAQ (reference sequence). V gave up 2 bases and J gave up 2 bases, with 15 bases separating them. The CDR3 has 16 residues. The DNA of the CDR3 is TGTGCCAGCAGCTTATATTCCCTACAGAGAAACTATGGCTACACCTTC. Translation gives CASSLYSLQRNYGYTF.

This clonotype was seen a handful of times. The chain employs TRBV6-2 or TRBV6-3 and TRBJ2-1; tentative D call: TRBD2 (6 bases). V was pared by 7 bases and J by 8 bases, with 15 bases between. The CDR3 has 13 amino acids. Per the germline V gene, CDR1 is MNHEY and CDR2 is SVGEGT. CDR3 sequence (DNA): TGTGCCAGCACCGGAGGGCCTAGGGATGAGCAGTTCTTC. This codes for CASTGGPRDEQFF.

This clonotype was seen a few times. The chain employs TRBV11-2 and TRBJ2-7; 11 nucleotides match TRBD1. CDR1 and CDR2 from the germline V gene are SGHAT and FQNNGV. The CDR3 sequence is 14 residues long. Germline trimming cut 5 bases from V and 6 bases from J; bases unmatched to any gene: 6. CDR3 bases: TGTGCCAGCAGCCAACCAGGGACAGGGGGCGAGCAGTACTTC. Translating it yields CASSQPGTGGEQYF.

This clonotype appeared a few times. V is TRBV15 and J is TRBJ2-1; D gene unclear. Germline V gene data show CDR1 as LNHNV and CDR2 as YYDKDF (reference sequence). The CDR3 is 15 residues long. V dropped 7 bases and J dropped 0 bases, with 13 bases sitting between them. The CDR3 spells CATTLDKSSYNEQFF. As DNA, the CDR3 is TGTGCCACCACACTCGACAAGAGCTCCTACAATGAGCAGTTCTTC.

This clonotype was recorded a few times. The V and J genes are TRBV10-3 and TRBJ2-2; D is unclear. V lost 2 bases and J 6 bases, leaving 7 bases between the germline ends. Germline loops: CDR1 ENHRY, CDR2 SYGVKD. The CDR3 has 13 residues. Here the CDR3 reads CAISEPAAGELFF. For the CDR3, the DNA is TGTGCCATCAGTGAGCCGGCGGCCGGGGAGCTGTTTTTT.

V and J are TRBV7-9 and TRBJ2-7; TRBD1 is a possible D gene (5 bases). The ends were cut back, 4 bases at V and 4 bases at J, with 14 bases in the middle. The CDR3 length is 14 residues. Germline loops: CDR1 SEHNR, CDR2 FQNEAQ (reference sequence). CDR3 nucleotides: TGTGCCAGCAGCTCACCTCGACAGCCTTACGAGCAGTACTTC. As protein: CASSSPRQPYEQYF. Based on the CDR3 plus reference TRBV7-9 and TRBJ2-7, the full variable domain is DTGVSQNPRHKITKRGQNVTFRCDPISEHNRLYWYRQTLGQGPEFLTYFQNEAQLEKSRLLSDRFSAERPKGSFSTLEIQRTEQGDSAMYLCASSSPRQPYEQYFGPGTRLTVT.

This clonotype has a handful of counts. The V gene is TRBV20-1, the J gene TRBJ1-1; weak D call: TRBD1 (6 bases). Looked up from germline, CDR1 is DFQATT and CDR2 is SNEGSKA (reference sequence). CDR3 length: 15 amino acids. V lost 6 bases, J lost 0 bases, and 17 bases lay in between. The CDR3 spells CSASIPGQLNTEAFF. The CDR3 region has the DNA TGCAGTGCCAGCATCCCGGGACAACTGAACACTGAAGCTTTCTTT.

This clonotype was seen only a few times. The chain combines TRBV12-5 with TRBJ2-2; TRBD2 is a possible D gene (5 bases). The V and J ends lost 6 bases and 3 bases respectively, with 20 bases between them. The CDR3 has 17 amino acids. Germline assignment: CDR1 LGHNT and CDR2 FRNRAP. The CDR3, as DNA: TGTGCTAGTGGAGATACCCCCACGGGGTTGCACACCGGGGAGCTGTTTTTT. Protein product: CASGDTPTGLHTGELFF. Full variable domain (outside the CDR3, taken from reference TRBV12-5 and TRBJ2-2): DARVTQTPRHKVTEMGQEVTMRCQPILGHNTVFWYRQTMMQGLELLAYFRNRAPLDDSGMPKDRFSAEMPDATLATLKIQPSEPRDSAVYFCASGDTPTGLHTGELFFGEGSRLTVL.

This chain links TRBV20-1 with TRBJ2-3; 12 bases align to TRBD2. The CDR3 runs 17 residues. V trimming: 3 bases; J trimming: 4 bases; junction bases outside the gene matches: 11. Germline V CDR1 and CDR2: DFQATT, SNEGSKA (reference sequence). The CDR3, as DNA: TGCAGTGCTAGCGGTCAACCTAGCGGGGGGGCTGCAGATACGCAGTATTTT. Protein: CSASGQPSGGAADTQYF.

This clonotype has just a few counts. V usage is TRBV6-1 and J usage is TRBJ1-2; possibly TRBD1 for D (6 bases). CDR1 and CDR2 (germline): MNHNS, SASEGT. Between the trimmed V and J ends, which lost 6 bases and 8 bases, there was a span of 16 bases. This CDR3 region has 13 residues. The CDR3 coding sequence is TGTGCCAGCAGCTTCCAGGGGAATGGGGGCTACACCTTC. Translation: CASSFQGNGGYTF.